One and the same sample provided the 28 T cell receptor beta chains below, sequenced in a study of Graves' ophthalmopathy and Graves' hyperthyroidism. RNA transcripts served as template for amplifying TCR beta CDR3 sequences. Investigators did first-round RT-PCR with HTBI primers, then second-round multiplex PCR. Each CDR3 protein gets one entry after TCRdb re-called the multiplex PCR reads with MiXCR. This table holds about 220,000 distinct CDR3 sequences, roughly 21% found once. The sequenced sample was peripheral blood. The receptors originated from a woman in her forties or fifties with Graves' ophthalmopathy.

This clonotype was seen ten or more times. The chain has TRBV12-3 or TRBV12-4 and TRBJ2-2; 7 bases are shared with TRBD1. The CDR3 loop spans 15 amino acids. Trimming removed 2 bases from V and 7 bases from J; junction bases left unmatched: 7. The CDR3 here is CASSLYSGGGGELFF. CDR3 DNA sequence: TGTGCCAGCAGTTTATATTCAGGGGGTGGCGGGGAGCTGTTTTTT.

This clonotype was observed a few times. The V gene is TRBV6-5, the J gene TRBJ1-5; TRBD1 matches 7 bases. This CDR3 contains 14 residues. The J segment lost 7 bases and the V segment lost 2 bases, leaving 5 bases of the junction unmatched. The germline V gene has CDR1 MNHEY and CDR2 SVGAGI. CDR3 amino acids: CASSYETGWQPQHF. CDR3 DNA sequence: TGTGCCAGCAGTTACGAGACAGGGTGGCAGCCCCAGCATTTT.

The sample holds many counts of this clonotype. The CDR3 here is CASSDWQRGTEAFF. The CDR3 DNA reads TGTGCCAGCAGTGATTGGCAACGTGGGACTGAAGCTTTCTTT. The gene calls are TRBV6-1 and TRBJ1-1; D gene ambiguous. The V gene lost 3 bases and the J gene lost 5 bases, with 13 bases spanning the gap. This CDR3 has 14 residues. Per germline, CDR1 MNHNS and CDR2 SASEGT.

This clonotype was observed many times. CDR3 bases: TGTGCCAGCAGTTACTCGGGGGACAGGCAGGAGAATTCACCCCTCCACTTT. Translated: CASSYSGDRQENSPLHF. V and J are TRBV6-5 and TRBJ1-6, with 8 bases aligning to TRBD1. CDR3 length: 17 amino acids. Per the germline V gene, CDR1 is MNHEY and CDR2 is SVGAGI. The trim removed 0 bases at V and 7 bases at J, leaving 8 bases unmatched.

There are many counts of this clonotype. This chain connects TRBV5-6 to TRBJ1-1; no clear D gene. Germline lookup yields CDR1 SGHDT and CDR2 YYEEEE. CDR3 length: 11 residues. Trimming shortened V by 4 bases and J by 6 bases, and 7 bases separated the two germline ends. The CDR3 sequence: CASSRFAEAFF. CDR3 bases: TGTGCCAGCAGCCGGTTCGCTGAAGCTTTCTTT.

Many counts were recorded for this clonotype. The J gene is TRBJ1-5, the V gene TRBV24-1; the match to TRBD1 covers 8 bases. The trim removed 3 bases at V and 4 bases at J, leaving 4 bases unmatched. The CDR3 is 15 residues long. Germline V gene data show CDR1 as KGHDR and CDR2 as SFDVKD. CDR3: CATSDPTGGNQPQHF. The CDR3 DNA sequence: TGTGCCACCAGTGATCCAACAGGGGGAAATCAGCCCCAGCATTTT.

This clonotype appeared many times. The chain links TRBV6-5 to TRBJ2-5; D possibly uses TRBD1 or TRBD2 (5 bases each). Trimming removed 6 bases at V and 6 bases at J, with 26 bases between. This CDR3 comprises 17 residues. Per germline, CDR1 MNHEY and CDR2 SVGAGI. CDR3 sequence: CASSPARGRDVWKTQYF. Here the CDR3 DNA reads TGTGCCAGCAGCCCGGCTAGGGGCCGGGACGTGTGGAAGACCCAGTACTTC.

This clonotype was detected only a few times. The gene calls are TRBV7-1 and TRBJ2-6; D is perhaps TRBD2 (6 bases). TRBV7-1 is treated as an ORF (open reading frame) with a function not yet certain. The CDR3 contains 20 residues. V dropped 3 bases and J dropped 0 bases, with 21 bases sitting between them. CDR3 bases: TGTGCCAGCAGCTCCTGGTCGGGGCGGCGGGGTCCCTCTGGGGCCAACGTCCTGACTTTC. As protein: CASSSWSGRRGPSGANVLTF.

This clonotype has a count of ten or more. CDR3 protein: CASSWSRNTEAFF. The CDR3 region has the DNA TGCGCCAGCAGCTGGAGTAGGAACACTGAAGCTTTCTTT. The chain is built from TRBV5-1 and TRBJ1-1, with D unclear. The CDR3 runs 13 residues. Between the trimmed V and J ends, which lost 3 bases and 1 base, there was a span of 7 bases. CDR1 SGHRS and CDR2 YFSETQ come from the germline V gene.

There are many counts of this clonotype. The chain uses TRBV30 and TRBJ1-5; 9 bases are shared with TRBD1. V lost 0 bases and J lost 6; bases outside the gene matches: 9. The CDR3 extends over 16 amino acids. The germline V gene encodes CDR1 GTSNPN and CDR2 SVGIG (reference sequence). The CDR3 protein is CAWSVRGQGGGQPQHF. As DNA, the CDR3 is TGTGCCTGGAGTGTGAGGGGACAGGGTGGGGGTCAGCCCCAGCATTTT.

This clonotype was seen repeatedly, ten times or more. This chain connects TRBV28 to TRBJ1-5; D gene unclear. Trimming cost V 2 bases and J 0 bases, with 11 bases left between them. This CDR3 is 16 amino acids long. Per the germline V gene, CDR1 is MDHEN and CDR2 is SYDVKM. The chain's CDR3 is CASSLPGSASNQPQHF. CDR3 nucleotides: TGTGCCAGCAGTTTACCAGGTTCTGCTAGCAATCAGCCCCAGCATTTT.

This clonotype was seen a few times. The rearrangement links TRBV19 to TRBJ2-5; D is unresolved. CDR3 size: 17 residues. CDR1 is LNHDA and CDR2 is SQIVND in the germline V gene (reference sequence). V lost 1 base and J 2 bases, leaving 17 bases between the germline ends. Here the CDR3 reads CASSIGSRPFQQETQYF. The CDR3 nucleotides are TGTGCCAGTAGTATAGGGAGCAGACCGTTCCAACAAGAGACCCAGTACTTC. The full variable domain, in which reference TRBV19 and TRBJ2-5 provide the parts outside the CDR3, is DGGITQSPKYLFRKEGQNVTLSCEQNLNHDAMYWYRQDPGQGLRLIYYSQIVNDFQKGDIAEGYSVSREKKESFPLTVTSAQKNPTAFYLCASSIGSRPFQQETQYFGPGTRLLVL.

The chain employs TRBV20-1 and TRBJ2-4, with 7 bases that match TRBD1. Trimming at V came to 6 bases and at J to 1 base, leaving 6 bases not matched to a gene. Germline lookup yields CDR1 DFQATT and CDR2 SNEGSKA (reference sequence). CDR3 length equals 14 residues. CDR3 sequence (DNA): TGCAGTGCCATACAAGGGGGCGCCAAAAACATTCAGTACTTC. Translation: CSAIQGGAKNIQYF.

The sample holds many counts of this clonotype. CDR3 nucleotide sequence: TGTGCCAGCAGCCGTAGACACGACAGTAACTATGGCTACACCTTC. It translates to CASSRRHDSNYGYTF. The rearrangement joins TRBV12-3 or TRBV12-4 to TRBJ1-2, with D possibly TRBD1 on 5 matching bases. The CDR3 totals 15 residues. The V and J ends lost 6 bases and 1 base respectively, with 15 bases between them.

The CDR3 spells CASSLNPGLVEYEQYF. CDR3 coding DNA: TGTGCCAGCAGTTTGAATCCTGGACTAGTGGAATACGAGCAGTACTTC. The chain is built from TRBV27 and TRBJ2-7, with 7 bases matching TRBD2. The CDR3 length is 16 residues. V was pared by 3 bases and J by 4 bases, with 12 bases of the junction left unmatched. Germline CDR1 and CDR2: MNHEY and SMNVEV (reference sequence).

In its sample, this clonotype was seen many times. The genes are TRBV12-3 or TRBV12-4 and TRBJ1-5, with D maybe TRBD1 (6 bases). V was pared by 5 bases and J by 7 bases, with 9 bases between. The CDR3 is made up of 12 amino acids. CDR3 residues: CASSIGGQPQHF. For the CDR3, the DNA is TGTGCCAGCAGTATAGGGGGACAGCCCCAGCATTTT.

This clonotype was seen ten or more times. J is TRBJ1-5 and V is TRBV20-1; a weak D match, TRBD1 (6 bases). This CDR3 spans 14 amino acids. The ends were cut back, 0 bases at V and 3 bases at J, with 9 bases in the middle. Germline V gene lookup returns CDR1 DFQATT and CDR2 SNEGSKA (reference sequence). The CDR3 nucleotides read TGCAGTGCTAGAGACAGGGGTAACAATCAGCCCCAGCATTTT. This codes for CSARDRGNNQPQHF.

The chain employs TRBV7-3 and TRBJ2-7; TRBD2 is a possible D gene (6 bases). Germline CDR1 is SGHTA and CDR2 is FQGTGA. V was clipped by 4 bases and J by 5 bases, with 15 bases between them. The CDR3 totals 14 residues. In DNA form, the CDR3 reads TGTGCCAGCAGCTCAGTGGGGGGTATGGACGAGCAGTACTTC. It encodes CASSSVGGMDEQYF.

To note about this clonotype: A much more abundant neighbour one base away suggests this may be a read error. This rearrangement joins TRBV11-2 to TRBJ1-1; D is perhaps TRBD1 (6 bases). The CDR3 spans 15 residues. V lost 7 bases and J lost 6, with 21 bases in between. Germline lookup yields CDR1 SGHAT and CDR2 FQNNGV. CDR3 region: CASNPVTGINAEAFF. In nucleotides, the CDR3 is TGTGCCAGCAACCCGGTAACAGGGATAAACGCTGAAGCTTTCTTT.

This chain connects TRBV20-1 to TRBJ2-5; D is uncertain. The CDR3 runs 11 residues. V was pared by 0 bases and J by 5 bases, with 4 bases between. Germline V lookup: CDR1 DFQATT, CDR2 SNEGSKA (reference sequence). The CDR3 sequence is CSARDWETQYF. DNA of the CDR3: TGCAGTGCTAGAGATTGGGAGACCCAGTACTTC.

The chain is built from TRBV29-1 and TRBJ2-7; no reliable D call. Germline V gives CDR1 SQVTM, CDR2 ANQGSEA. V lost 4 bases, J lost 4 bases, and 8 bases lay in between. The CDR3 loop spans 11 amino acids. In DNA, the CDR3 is TGCAGCGTTGTGACCCCGTACGAGCAGTACTTC. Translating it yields CSVVTPYEQYF.

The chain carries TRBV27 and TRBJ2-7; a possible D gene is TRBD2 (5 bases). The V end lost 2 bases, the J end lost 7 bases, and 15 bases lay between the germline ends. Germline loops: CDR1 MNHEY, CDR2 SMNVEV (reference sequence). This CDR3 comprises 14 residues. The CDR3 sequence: CASSLGGSVWEQYF. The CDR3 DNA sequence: TGTGCCAGCAGTTTAGGCGGGTCGGTATGGGAGCAGTACTTC.

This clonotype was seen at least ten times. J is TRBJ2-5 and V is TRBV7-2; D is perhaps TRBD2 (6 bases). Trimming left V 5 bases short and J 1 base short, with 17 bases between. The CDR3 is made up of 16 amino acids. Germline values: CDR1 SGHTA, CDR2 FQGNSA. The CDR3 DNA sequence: TGTGCCAGCAGCCTAGTAGGGCTAGCGTCCCAAGAGACCCAGTACTTC. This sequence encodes CASSLVGLASQETQYF.

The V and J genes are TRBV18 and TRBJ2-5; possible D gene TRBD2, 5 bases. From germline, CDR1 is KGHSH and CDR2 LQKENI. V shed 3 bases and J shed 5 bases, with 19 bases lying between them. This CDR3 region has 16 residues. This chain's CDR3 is CASSPNRAQRGETQYF. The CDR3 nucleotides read TGTGCCAGCTCACCGAACCGGGCCCAGCGAGGGGAGACCCAGTACTTC. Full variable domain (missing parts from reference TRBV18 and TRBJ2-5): NAGVMQNPRHLVRRRGQEARLRCSPMKGHSHVYWYRQLPEEGLKFMVYLQKENIIDESGMPKERFSAEFPKEGPSILRIQQVVRGDSAAYFCASSPNRAQRGETQYFGPGTRLLVL.

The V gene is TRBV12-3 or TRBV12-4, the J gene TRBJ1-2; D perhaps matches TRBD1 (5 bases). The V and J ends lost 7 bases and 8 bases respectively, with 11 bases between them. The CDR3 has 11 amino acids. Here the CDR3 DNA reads TGTGCCAGCAAACCCGGGGCAGGCTACACCTTC. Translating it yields CASKPGAGYTF.

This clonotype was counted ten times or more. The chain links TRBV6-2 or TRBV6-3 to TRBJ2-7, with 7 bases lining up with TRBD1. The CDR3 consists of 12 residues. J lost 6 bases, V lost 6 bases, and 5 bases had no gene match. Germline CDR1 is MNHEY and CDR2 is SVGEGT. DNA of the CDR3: TGTGCCAGCAGAAGGGGGCAGGGCGAGCAGTACTTC. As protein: CASRRGQGEQYF.

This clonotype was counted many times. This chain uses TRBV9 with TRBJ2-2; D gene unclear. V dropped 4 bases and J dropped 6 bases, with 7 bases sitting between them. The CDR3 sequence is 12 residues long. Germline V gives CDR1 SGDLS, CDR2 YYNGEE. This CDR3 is CASSPNAGELFF. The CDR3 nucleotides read TGTGCCAGCAGCCCTAATGCCGGGGAGCTGTTTTTT. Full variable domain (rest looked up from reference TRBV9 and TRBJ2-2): DSGVTQTPKHLITATGQRVTLRCSPRSGDLSVYWYQQSLDQGLQFLIQYYNGEERAKGNILERFSAQQFPDLHSELNLSSLELGDSALYFCASSPNAGELFFGEGSRLTVL.

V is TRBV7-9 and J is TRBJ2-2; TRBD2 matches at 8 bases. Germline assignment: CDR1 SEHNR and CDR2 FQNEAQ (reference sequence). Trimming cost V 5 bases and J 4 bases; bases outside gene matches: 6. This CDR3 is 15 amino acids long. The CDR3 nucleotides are TGTGCCAGCAGCCGGATCGGGGGGGGCACCGGGGAGCTGTTTTTT. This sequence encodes CASSRIGGGTGELFF.